The text below deals with one T cell receptor beta chain. These data originate in a study of blood T cell repertoires in COVID-19. About the research overall: Samples of COVID-19 (acute and convalescent) were obtained from the United States, Italy and Spain. Nucleic acid was either cDNA or gDNA, and it came from T cells, B-cell-depleted T cells, or PBMCs.

Original handling: Amplification of reference gene primers provided the estimated nucleated cell counts. The data were produced by immunoSEQ multiplex PCR, yet TCRdb's version contains in-frame clones alone and is incomplete. V, J and clone size were drawn from that table, and D and trimming were deduced from the DNA. The data hold roughly 430,000 clones, with around 90% observed a single time. Cohorts were assigned according to the clinical history that participants reported. Germline-derived CDR1 and CDR2 are SGHTA and FQGNSA. The CDR3 contains 16 residues. J gave up 5 bases and V 7 bases, and 8 bases lay outside the gene matches.

The sequenced sample consisted of PBMCs or T cells enriched from blood (not recorded which). The TCR originated in a woman aged 35 to 49 with acute COVID-19. V usage is TRBV7-2 and J usage is TRBJ2-2; the match to TRBD2 covers 12 bases. The CDR3 bases are TGTGCCAGCAACCAAGGACTAGCGGGGAAAACCGGGGAGCTGTTTTTT. Translation: CASNQGLAGKTGELFF.